This T cell receptor (beta chain) was retrieved from a study of glioma-infiltrating T cells after dendritic cell vaccination. General study findings and limits: Estimated pretreatment TIL content predicted outcome after dendritic cell vaccination.

V was pared by 1 base and J by 6 bases, with 3 bases of the junction left unmatched. The germline V gene encodes CDR1 GTSNPN and CDR2 SVGIG (reference sequence). The CDR3 contains 13 residues. The time point is: after dendritic cell vaccination, including at tumor progression/relapse. Data came from immunoSEQ multiplex PCR; TCRdb stores just in-frame clones and leaves some out. The profile shows about 64,000 clones, approximately 89% of them singletons. With regard to this clone: What it binds is not known.

The starting material was blood, obtained after dendritic cell vaccination. This TCR came from a human donor with glioblastoma. J is TRBJ1-2 and V is TRBV30; 9 nucleotides agree with TRBD1. As DNA, the CDR3 is TGTGCCTGGAGTGGGACAGGGGAGGATGGCTACACCTTC. Translating it yields CAWSGTGEDGYTF.